This TCR beta chain emerged from a study of blood T cell repertoires in COVID-19. Study-wide background: The United States, Italy and Spain were the sources of the acute and convalescent COVID-19 samples.

Germline CDR1 is SGHVS and CDR2 is FNYEAQ. V lost 3 bases, J lost 3 bases, and 17 bases lay in between. The CDR3 has 16 amino acids. Original processing methods: Reference gene primer amplification gave nucleated cell count estimates. Only in-frame clones appear in the TCRdb table, and some are missing; sequencing was by immunoSEQ multiplex PCR. Clone size and V and J calls were adopted from that table, with D and trimming inferred from the DNA. Of roughly 39,000 clones in the sample, about four fifths were seen once. J is TRBJ1-1 and V is TRBV7-6; D gene ambiguous. Sample: peripheral blood. This clonotype originated in a man between 65 and 85 years old with acute or convalescent COVID-19. The DNA of the CDR3 is TGTGCCAGCAGCTTGGACTGGAATGAAGTGTACACTGAAGCTTTCTTT. The encoded protein is CASSLDWNEVYTEAFF.